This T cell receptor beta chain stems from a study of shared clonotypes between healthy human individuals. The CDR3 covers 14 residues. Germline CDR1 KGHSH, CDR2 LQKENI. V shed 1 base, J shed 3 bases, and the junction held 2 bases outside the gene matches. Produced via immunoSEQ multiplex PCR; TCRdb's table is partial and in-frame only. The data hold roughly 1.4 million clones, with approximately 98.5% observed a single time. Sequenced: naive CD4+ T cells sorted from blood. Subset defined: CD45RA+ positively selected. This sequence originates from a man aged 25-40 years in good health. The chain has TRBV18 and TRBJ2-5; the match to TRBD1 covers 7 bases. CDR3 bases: TGTGCCAGCTCACCACTAGGGACAGAAGAGACCCAGTACTTC. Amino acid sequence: CASSPLGTEETQYF. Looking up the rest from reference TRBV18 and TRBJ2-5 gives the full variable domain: NAGVMQNPRHLVRRRGQEARLRCSPMKGHSHVYWYRQLPEEGLKFMVYLQKENIIDESGMPKERFSAEFPKEGPSILRIQQVVRGDSAAYFCASSPLGTEETQYFGPGTRLLVL.